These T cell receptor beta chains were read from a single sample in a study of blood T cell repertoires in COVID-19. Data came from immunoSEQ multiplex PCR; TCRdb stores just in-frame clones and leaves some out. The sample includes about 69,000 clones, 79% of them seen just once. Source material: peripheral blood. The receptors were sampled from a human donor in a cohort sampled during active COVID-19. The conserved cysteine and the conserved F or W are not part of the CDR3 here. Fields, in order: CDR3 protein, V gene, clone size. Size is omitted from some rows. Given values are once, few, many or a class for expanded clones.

ASSELRVGSYEQY TRBV10-1 -
AISDPGAGGYNEQF TRBV10-3 -
ASSLAGQGERSGELF TRBV5-1 -
ASSLLGLENTGELF TRBV27 -
ASTDRGGYEQY TRBV27 -
ASSISNQPQH TRBV28 few
ASSAQGVFNQPQH TRBV2 -
ATSRDVGGHQPQH TRBV15 -
ASSLRGNNNYGYT TRBV27 -
ASALIRGGSSYEQY TRBV27 -
ASSIGQGAYEQY TRBV19 many
ASTLGQSSSYEQY TRBV6-5 -
AWEIEKTQY TRBV30 -
ASSGGQGAGEQY TRBV19 -
SAPQHYEQY TRBV20-1 -
ASSQGGDTGELF TRBV4-2 -
ASRTSGKQETQY TRBV27 -
ASSVGLHRELF TRBV9 -
ASSLTGGQDEKLF TRBV18 -
ASSPGGWSYEQY TRBV11-3 -
ATSDPQGRGTGELF TRBV24-1 -
AWRTGGYGYT TRBV30 -
ASSPRQGENIQY TRBV3-1/TRBV3-2 -
ASSLVLADKSDTQY TRBV5-1 many
ASRGTRSYEQY TRBV2 -
ASRLRKDTGELF TRBV19 few
ASSLGQVNSEAF TRBV5-4 -
ASSPGPSYYNEQF TRBV11-2 -
ASSGTGGNYGYT TRBV5-4 -
ASSLGLAGNRETQY TRBV5-1 -